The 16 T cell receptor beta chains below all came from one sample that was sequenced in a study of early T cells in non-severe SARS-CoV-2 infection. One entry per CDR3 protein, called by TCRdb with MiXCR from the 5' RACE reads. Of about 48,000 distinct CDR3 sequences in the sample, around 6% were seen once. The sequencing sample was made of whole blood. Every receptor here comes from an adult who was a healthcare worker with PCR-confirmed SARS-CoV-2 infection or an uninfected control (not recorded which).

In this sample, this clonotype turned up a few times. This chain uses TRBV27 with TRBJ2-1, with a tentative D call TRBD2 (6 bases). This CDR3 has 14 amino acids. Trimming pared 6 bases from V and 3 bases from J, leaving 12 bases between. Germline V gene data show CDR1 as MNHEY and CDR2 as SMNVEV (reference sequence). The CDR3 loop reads CASSWTTHYNEQFF. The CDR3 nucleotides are TGTGCCAGCAGCTGGACTACCCACTACAATGAGCAGTTCTTC.

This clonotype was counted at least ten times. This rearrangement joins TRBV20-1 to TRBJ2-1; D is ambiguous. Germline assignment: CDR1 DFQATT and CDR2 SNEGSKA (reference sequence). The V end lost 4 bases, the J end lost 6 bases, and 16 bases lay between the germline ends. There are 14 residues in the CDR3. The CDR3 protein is CSATLLRSFNEQFF. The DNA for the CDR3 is TGCAGTGCTACCCTCCTACGTTCTTTCAATGAGCAGTTCTTC.

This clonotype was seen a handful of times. The CDR3 is CASSFIHANYGYTF. The CDR3 nucleotides are TGTGCCAGCAGCTTCATACACGCTAACTATGGCTACACCTTC. The J gene is TRBJ1-2, the V gene TRBV5-5; D unresolved. The CDR3 spans 14 residues. Trimming took off 2 bases at V and 0 bases at J, with 8 bases between the two ends. CDR1 SGHKS and CDR2 YYEKEE come from the germline V gene (reference sequence).

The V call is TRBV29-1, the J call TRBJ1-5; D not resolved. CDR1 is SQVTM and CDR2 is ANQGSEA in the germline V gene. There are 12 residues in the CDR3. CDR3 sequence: CAARDSNQPQHF. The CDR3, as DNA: TGCGCCGCGAGGGATAGCAATCAGCCCCAGCATTTT.

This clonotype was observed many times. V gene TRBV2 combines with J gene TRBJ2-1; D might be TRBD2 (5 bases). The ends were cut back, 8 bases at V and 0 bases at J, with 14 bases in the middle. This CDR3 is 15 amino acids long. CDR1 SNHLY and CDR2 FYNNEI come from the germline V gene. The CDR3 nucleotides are TGTGCCAGCGGCGGACTTTCGAGCTCCTACAATGAGCAGTTCTTC. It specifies CASGGLSSSYNEQFF.

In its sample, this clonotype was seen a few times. CDR3 sequence reads: CASSQVPGTNTEAFF. The CDR3 nucleotides are TGTGCCAGCAGCCAAGTCCCGGGGACGAACACTGAAGCTTTCTTT. The chain couples TRBV3-1 to TRBJ1-1, with TRBD1 as a possible D gene (5 bases). Deletions cut 1 base from V and 1 base from J, with 10 bases between. Germline V gene lookup returns CDR1 LGHDT and CDR2 YNNKEL (reference sequence). The CDR3 loop spans 15 amino acids.

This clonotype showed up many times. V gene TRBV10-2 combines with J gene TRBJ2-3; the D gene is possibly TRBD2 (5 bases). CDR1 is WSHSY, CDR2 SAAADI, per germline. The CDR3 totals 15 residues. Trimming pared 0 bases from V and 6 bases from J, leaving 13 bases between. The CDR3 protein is CASSESTSGPDTQYF. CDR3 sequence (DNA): TGCGCCAGCAGTGAGTCGACAAGCGGCCCTGATACGCAGTATTTT.

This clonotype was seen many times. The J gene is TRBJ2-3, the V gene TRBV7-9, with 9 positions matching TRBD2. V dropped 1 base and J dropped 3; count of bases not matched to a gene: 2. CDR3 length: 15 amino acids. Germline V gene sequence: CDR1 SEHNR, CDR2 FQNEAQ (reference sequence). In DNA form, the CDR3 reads TGTGCCAGCAGCTTAGTGCTAGCGGGGACAGATACGCAGTATTTT. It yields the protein CASSLVLAGTDTQYF.

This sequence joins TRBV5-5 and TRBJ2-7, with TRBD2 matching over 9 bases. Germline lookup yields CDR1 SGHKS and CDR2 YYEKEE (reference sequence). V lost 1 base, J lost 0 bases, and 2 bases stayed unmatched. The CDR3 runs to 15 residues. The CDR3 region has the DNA TGTGCCAGCAGCTTGCCTAGCGGGGCCTCCTACGAGCAGTACTTC. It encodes CASSLPSGASYEQYF.

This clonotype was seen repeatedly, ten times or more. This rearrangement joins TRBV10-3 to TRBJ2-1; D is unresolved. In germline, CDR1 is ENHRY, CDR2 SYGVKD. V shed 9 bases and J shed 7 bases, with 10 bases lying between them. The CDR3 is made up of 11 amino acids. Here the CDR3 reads CAISLGNEQFF. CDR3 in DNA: TGTGCCATAAGCTTAGGGAATGAGCAGTTCTTC.

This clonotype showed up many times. The chain's CDR3 is CASSAGTTGVKTQYF. The DNA of the CDR3 is TGCGCCAGCAGCGCTGGGACTACCGGAGTAAAAACCCAGTACTTC. The rearrangement links TRBV5-1 to TRBJ2-5; 7 bases are shared with TRBD2. The CDR3 covers 15 residues. Germline V gene sequence: CDR1 SGHRS, CDR2 YFSETQ. V trimming: 4 bases; J trimming: 8 bases; junction bases outside the gene matches: 14.

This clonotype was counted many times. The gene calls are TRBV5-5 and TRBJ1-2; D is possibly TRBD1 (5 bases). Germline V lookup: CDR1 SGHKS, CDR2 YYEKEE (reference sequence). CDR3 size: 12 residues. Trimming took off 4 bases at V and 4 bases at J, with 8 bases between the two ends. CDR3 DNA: TGTGCCAGCAGCCCGGACACCTATGGCTACACCTTC. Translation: CASSPDTYGYTF.

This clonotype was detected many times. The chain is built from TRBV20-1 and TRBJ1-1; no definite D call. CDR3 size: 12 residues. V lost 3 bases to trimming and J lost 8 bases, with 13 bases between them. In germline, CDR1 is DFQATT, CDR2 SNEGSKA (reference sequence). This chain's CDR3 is CSASGDKLEAFF. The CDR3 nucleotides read TGCAGTGCTAGCGGAGACAAACTGGAAGCTTTCTTT.

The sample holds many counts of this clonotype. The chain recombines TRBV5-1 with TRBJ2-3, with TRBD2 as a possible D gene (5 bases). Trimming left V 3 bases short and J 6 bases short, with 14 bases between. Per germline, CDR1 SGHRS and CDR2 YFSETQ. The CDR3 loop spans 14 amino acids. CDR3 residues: CASSWTGSADTQYF. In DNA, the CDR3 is TGCGCCAGCAGCTGGACTGGATCAGCGGATACGCAGTATTTT.

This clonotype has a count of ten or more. The CDR3 DNA reads as TGTGCCAGCAGGGCCTCTAGACAGACTGGGGAAAAACTGTTTTTT. It yields the protein CASRASRQTGEKLFF. V usage is TRBV2 and J usage is TRBJ1-4; tentatively, D is TRBD1 (5 bases). This CDR3 is built from 15 residues. V lost 6 bases, J lost 8 bases, and 19 bases lay in between. From germline, CDR1 is SNHLY and CDR2 FYNNEI.

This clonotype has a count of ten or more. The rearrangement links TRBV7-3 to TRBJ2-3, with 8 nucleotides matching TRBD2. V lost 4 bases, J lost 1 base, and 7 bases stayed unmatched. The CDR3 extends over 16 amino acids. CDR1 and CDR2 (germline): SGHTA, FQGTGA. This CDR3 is CASSSPRGAGTDTQYF. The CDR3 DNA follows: TGTGCCAGCAGCTCACCGCGGGGGGCTGGCACAGATACGCAGTATTTT.